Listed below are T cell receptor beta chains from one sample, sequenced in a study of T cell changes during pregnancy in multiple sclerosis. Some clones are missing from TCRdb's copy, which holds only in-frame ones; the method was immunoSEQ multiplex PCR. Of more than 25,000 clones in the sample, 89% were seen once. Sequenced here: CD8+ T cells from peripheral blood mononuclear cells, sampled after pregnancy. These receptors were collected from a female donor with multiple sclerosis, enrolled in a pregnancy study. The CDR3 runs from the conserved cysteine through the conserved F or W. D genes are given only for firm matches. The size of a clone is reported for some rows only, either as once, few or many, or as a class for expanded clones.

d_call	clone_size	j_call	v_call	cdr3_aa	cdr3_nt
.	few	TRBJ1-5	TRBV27	CASSLWAGDQPQHF	TGTGCCAGCAGTTTATGGGCAGGGGATCAGCCCCAGCATTTT
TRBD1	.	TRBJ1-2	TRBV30	CAWSPGTGFGYTF	TGTGCCTGGAGTCCCGGGACAGGGTTTGGCTACACCTTC
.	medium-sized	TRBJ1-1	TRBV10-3	CAIAPLSENTEAFF	TGTGCCATCGCCCCTCTAAGTGAGAACACTGAAGCTTTCTTT
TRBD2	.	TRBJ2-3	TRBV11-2	CASSLDVVSGRRPTDTQYF	TGTGCCAGCAGCTTAGATGTAGTAAGCGGGAGGCGCCCCACAGATACGCAGTATTTT
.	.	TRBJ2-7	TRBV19	CASSHRGTDNYEQYF	TGTGCCAGTAGTCATCGGGGGACAGACAACTACGAGCAGTACTTC
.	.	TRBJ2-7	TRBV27	CASSPPGSEQYF	TGTGCCAGCAGCCCCCCCGGTTCCGAGCAGTACTTC
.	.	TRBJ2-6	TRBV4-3	CASSQERGSGANVLTF	TGCGCCAGCAGCCAAGAAAGGGGTTCTGGGGCCAACGTCCTGACTTTC
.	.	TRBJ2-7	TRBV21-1	CASPWGGDEQYF	TGTGCCAGCCCCTGGGGGGGAGACGAGCAGTACTTC
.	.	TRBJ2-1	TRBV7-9	CASSLEGTYNEQFF	TGTGCCAGCAGCTTAGAAGGGACATACAATGAGCAGTTCTTC
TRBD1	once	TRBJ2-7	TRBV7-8	CASSLGTGGGEQYF	TGTGCCAGCAGCCTAGGGACAGGGGGAGGCGAGCAGTACTTC
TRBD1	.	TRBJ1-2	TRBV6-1	CASSEQITGTGSYGYTF	TGTGCCAGCAGTGAACAGATTACCGGGACAGGGAGCTATGGCTACACCTTC
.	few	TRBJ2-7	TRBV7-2	CASSFNREFDEQYF	TGTGCCAGCAGCTTTAACAGGGAGTTCGACGAGCAGTACTTC